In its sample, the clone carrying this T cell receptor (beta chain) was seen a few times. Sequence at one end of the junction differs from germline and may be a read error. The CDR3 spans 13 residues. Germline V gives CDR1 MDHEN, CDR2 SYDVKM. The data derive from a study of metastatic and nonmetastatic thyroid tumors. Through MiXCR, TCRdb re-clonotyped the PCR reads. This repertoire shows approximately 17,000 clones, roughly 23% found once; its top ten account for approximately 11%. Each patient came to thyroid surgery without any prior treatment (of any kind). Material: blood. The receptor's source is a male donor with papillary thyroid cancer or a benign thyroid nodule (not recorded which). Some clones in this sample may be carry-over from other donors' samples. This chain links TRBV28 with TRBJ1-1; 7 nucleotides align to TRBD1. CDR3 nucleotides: TGTGCCGGAGGGGGCATACTGAACACTGAATCTTTCTTT. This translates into CAGGGILNTESFF.